This is a list of T cell receptor beta chains from one sample in a study of T cell responses to AZD1222 COVID-19 vaccine. Assay used: immunoSEQ multiplex PCR; TCRdb lists only in-frame clones, some missing. Found here are 95,000 to 100,000 clones, roughly 90% of them singletons; the top ten hold roughly 26%. Sequencing was performed on peripheral blood, taken on day 0 of AZD1222 vaccination. Source of these receptors: an adult in good health. Both conserved end residues are part of each CDR3. Each record gives: J gene, D gene, clone size, V gene, CDR3 DNA, CDR3 protein. A D gene is named only where the DNA matches it firmly. Size tells how often a clone was seen (once, few, many) or the class of an expanded clone, and some rows leave it out.

J: TRBJ2-7
D: .
size: .
V: TRBV7-2
DNA: TGTGCCAGCAGCTTACCTGCCCGTCAGGCTGAGCAGTACTTC
CDR3: CASSLPARQAEQYF

J: TRBJ2-1
D: .
size: few
V: TRBV21-1
DNA: TGTGCCAGCAGCAAAGGAGCGGGACTGTACAATGAGCAGTTCTTC
CDR3: CASSKGAGLYNEQFF

J: TRBJ2-5
D: .
size: .
V: TRBV7-6
DNA: TGTGCCAGCAGCTTAGACAATGGCTACCTCCAAGAGACCCAGTACTTC
CDR3: CASSLDNGYLQETQYF

J: TRBJ1-4
D: .
size: .
V: TRBV12-3/TRBV12-4
DNA: TGTGCCAGCGCCCGAGGCGGGGGGGGAAAACTGTTTTTT
CDR3: CASARGGGGKLFF

J: TRBJ1-5
D: .
size: .
V: TRBV3-1/TRBV3-2
DNA: TGTGCCAGCTGCGCCGGTCCGTCAGGGCCCCAGCATTTT
CDR3: CASCAGPSGPQHF

J: TRBJ2-7
D: TRBD2
size: .
V: TRBV7-2
DNA: TGTGCCAGCAGCTTAGTGACTAGCGGGGGTTACGAGCAGTACTTC
CDR3: CASSLVTSGGYEQYF

J: TRBJ2-1
D: TRBD2
size: .
V: TRBV5-6
DNA: TGTGCCAGCAGCTCCGGGACTAGCGGGAGGGCCCGGGGCAATGAGCAGTTCTTC
CDR3: CASSSGTSGRARGNEQFF

J: TRBJ1-6
D: TRBD1
size: .
V: TRBV5-1
DNA: TGCGCCAGCAGCTTCGGACAGGGTCAGGAATCACCCCTCCACTTT
CDR3: CASSFGQGQESPLHF

J: TRBJ1-5
D: .
size: .
V: TRBV30
DNA: TGTGCCTGGGGCGCCAGCGAGCCCCAGCATTTT
CDR3: CAWGASEPQHF

J: TRBJ1-1
D: TRBD1
size: .
V: TRBV7-9
DNA: TGTGCCAGCAGCTTGGCACAGGGGGAGGACACTGAAGCTTTCTTT
CDR3: CASSLAQGEDTEAFF

J: TRBJ1-5
D: .
size: .
V: TRBV20-1
DNA: TGCAGTGCTAGACAGGGGCAGCCCCAGCATTTT
CDR3: CSARQGQPQHF

J: TRBJ1-2
D: TRBD1
size: .
V: TRBV5-6
DNA: TGTGCCAGCAGCCCGACAGGGCTAAATCAGGGCTACACCTTC
CDR3: CASSPTGLNQGYTF

J: TRBJ1-4
D: .
size: .
V: TRBV4-3
DNA: TGCGCCAGCAGCCAAGATCCGGGAGCAACTAATGAAAAACTGTTTTTT
CDR3: CASSQDPGATNEKLFF

J: TRBJ2-7
D: .
size: .
V: TRBV5-1
DNA: TGCGCCAGCAGCCCGGGAAGTGGGGGGGCCCACGAGCAGTACTTC
CDR3: CASSPGSGGAHEQYF

J: TRBJ2-7
D: .
size: .
V: TRBV30
DNA: TGTGCCTGGAGTACCCTCAACGAGCAGTACTTC
CDR3: CAWSTLNEQYF